One sample yielded the 26 T cell receptor beta chains listed below, sequenced in a study of cytomegalovirus exposure and HLA in healthy donors. PCR used 60 Vbeta primers and 13 Jbeta primers. This table comes from immunoSEQ multiplex PCR, and its TCRdb copy is limited to in-frame clones, with some not included. The data contain around 190,000 clones, approximately 80% of them singletons. Sequencing was done on a sample of PBMCs. These receptors all stem from a woman in her 30s in good health and CMV-seronegative.

This rearrangement joins TRBV5-4 to TRBJ1-4, with 8 bases fitting TRBD1. With 4 bases clipped from V and 4 bases from J, the junction kept 6 bases outside the gene matches. The CDR3 has 15 residues. Germline-derived CDR1 and CDR2 are SGHNT and YYREEE (reference sequence). The CDR3 sequence is CASSTRQGSNEKLFF. CDR3 nucleotides: TGTGCCAGCAGCACGCGACAGGGGAGTAATGAAAAACTGTTTTTT.

This chain links TRBV15 with TRBJ2-7, with TRBD1 matching over 7 bases. Germline-derived CDR1 and CDR2 are LNHNV and YYDKDF (reference sequence). The CDR3 loop spans 15 amino acids. J lost 3 bases, V lost 0 bases, and 5 bases had no gene match. As DNA, the CDR3 is TGTGCCACCAGCAGAGATAGGGACAGCTTCTACGAGCAGTACTTC. It encodes CATSRDRDSFYEQYF.

The rearrangement joins TRBV18 to TRBJ1-1, with D possibly being TRBD1 (6 bases). The V end was cut by 4 bases, the J end by 0 bases, with 12 bases between. Germline V lookup: CDR1 KGHSH, CDR2 LQKENI. The CDR3 runs 15 residues. The CDR3: CASSRSAGVNTEAFF. The CDR3 DNA sequence: TGTGCCAGCTCACGTTCAGCAGGGGTGAACACTGAAGCTTTCTTT.

The chain employs TRBV5-6 and TRBJ2-1; TRBD2 matches at 10 bases. Trimming took 4 bases from V and 6 from J; bases not matched to a gene: 10. The CDR3 runs 16 residues. Per germline, CDR1 SGHDT and CDR2 YYEEEE. The CDR3 here is CASSEEAGGSFNEQFF. The CDR3 nucleotides are TGTGCCAGCAGCGAGGAAGCGGGAGGGAGCTTCAATGAGCAGTTCTTC.

V usage is TRBV6-5 and J usage is TRBJ2-7; 8 bases line up with TRBD1. The V and J ends lost 2 bases and 3 bases, in that order; junction bases with no gene match: 3. The germline V gene has CDR1 MNHEY and CDR2 SVGAGI. The CDR3 consists of 14 residues. CDR3 sequence (DNA): TGTGCCAGCAGTTACCTGACAGGGGACTACGAGCAGTACTTC. As protein: CASSYLTGDYEQYF.

The rearrangement links TRBV27 to TRBJ2-3; 11 bases line up with TRBD2. This CDR3 contains 15 residues. From germline, CDR1 is MNHEY and CDR2 SMNVEV (reference sequence). V lost 7 bases, J lost 0 bases, and 3 bases stayed unmatched. The DNA of the CDR3 is TGTGCCAGCAAGGGACTAGCGGTTAGCACAGATACGCAGTATTTT. Its protein is CASKGLAVSTDTQYF.

The chain is built from TRBV27 and TRBJ2-3; D unclear. Germline V gene sequence: CDR1 MNHEY, CDR2 SMNVEV (reference sequence). The CDR3 extends over 12 amino acids. V gave up 2 bases and J gave up 4 bases, with 4 bases separating them. As DNA, the CDR3 is TGTGCCAGCAGTTTAGGCTCAGATACGCAGTATTTT. Protein product: CASSLGSDTQYF.

The chain couples TRBV6-1 to TRBJ2-1, with D perhaps TRBD1 (6 bases). V lost 7 bases, J lost 8 bases, and 12 bases lay in between. CDR3 length: 12 amino acids. Germline values: CDR1 MNHNS, CDR2 SASEGT. Here the CDR3 reads CASTQGFDEQFF. The CDR3 nucleotides read TGTGCCAGCACGCAGGGGTTCGATGAGCAGTTCTTC.

Remarks on this clone: Its ends do not fully match the called genes, so a read error is possible. J is TRBJ2-5 and V is TRBV5-6; 9 nucleotides align to TRBD1. The V gene's germline CDR1 is SGHDT and CDR2 YYEEEE. The CDR3 sequence is 14 residues long. The CDR3 DNA is TGTGCCAGCAGCTTGGGGGGGTCGGGACAGGGAAAGAACTTC. Translation: CASSLGGSGQGKNF.

This sequence joins TRBV4-1 and TRBJ2-5; tentatively, D is TRBD1 (7 bases). The V end lost 0 bases, the J end lost 5 bases, and 19 bases lay between the germline ends. This CDR3 spans 17 amino acids. Germline CDR1 MGHRA, CDR2 YSYEKL. CDR3 DNA: TGCGCCAGCAGCCAAGATCGTAGGAGGGGGCTATGGGAGACCCAGTACTTC. This encodes CASSQDRRRGLWETQYF.

CDR3: CASSPFSTDPDGYTF. The CDR3 coding sequence is TGTGCCAGCTCACCTTTTTCGACAGATCCCGATGGCTACACCTTC. The rearrangement links TRBV18 to TRBJ1-2; possibly TRBD1 for D (5 bases). Per the germline V gene, CDR1 is KGHSH and CDR2 is LQKENI. The CDR3 loop spans 15 amino acids. V shed 3 bases and J shed 6 bases, with 17 bases lying between them.

This clone was picked up a small number of times. The CDR3 DNA follows: TGCGCCAGCAGCGACCGGGACAGGGGTGAGAATGAGCAGTTCTTC. This sequence encodes CASSDRDRGENEQFF. The chain links TRBV5-1 to TRBJ2-1, with TRBD1 matching over 10 bases. The CDR3 loop spans 15 amino acids. Per the germline V gene, CDR1 is SGHRS and CDR2 is YFSETQ. With 4 bases clipped from V and 7 bases from J, the junction kept 8 bases outside the gene matches.

V usage is TRBV6-5 and J usage is TRBJ2-1; TRBD2 aligns across 12 bases. Losses at the gene ends were 2 bases for V and 9 bases for J; bases not matched to a gene: 2. The CDR3 consists of 14 residues. Per the germline V gene, CDR1 is MNHEY and CDR2 is SVGAGI. CDR3 in amino acids: CASSYTSGRSEQFF. The DNA of the CDR3 is TGTGCCAGCAGTTACACTAGCGGGAGGAGTGAGCAGTTCTTC.

The chain joins TRBV5-4 to TRBJ2-5; 9 bases map to TRBD1. The J call may be incorrect, as the DNA end agrees better with TRBJ2-7. Per germline, CDR1 SGHNT and CDR2 YYREEE (reference sequence). The CDR3 is 15 amino acids. CDR3 sequence: CASSLAGQGPYEQYF. The CDR3 bases are TGTGCCAGCAGCTTGGCTGGACAGGGGCCCTACGAGCAGTACTTC.

The rearrangement links TRBV9 to TRBJ2-3, with TRBD2 identical over 7 bases. The CDR3 is 16 residues long. Germline CDR1 SGDLS, CDR2 YYNGEE. Trimming cost V 1 base and J 4 bases; bases outside gene matches: 9. CDR3 DNA sequence: TGTGCCAGCAGCGTAACAGGACTAGTTAGGGCAGATACGCAGTATTTT. Protein product: CASSVTGLVRADTQYF.

This clone was observed once. The chain employs TRBV27 and TRBJ2-7; D is unresolved. Per the germline V gene, CDR1 is MNHEY and CDR2 is SMNVEV (reference sequence). This CDR3 is built from 13 residues. Trimming took off 2 bases at V and 0 bases at J, with 5 bases between the two ends. CDR3 in DNA: TGTGCCAGCAGTTTAGGGCCCTCCTACGAGCAGTACTTC. Translated, it gives CASSLGPSYEQYF.

V usage is TRBV27 and J usage is TRBJ2-1; tentative D call: TRBD2 (5 bases). The CDR3 is 14 amino acids. Trimming removed 6 bases from V and 3 bases from J, with 12 bases in between. The germline V gene encodes CDR1 MNHEY and CDR2 SMNVEV (reference sequence). The CDR3 region has the DNA TGTGCCAGCAGGTTACGGGGTAACTACAATGAGCAGTTCTTC. The encoded protein is CASRLRGNYNEQFF.

The rearrangement uses TRBV7-9 and TRBJ2-7, with D perhaps matching TRBD1 (8 bases). This CDR3 is 18 amino acids long. Germline CDR1 is SEHNR and CDR2 is FQNEAQ (reference sequence). V dropped 0 bases and J dropped 7 bases, with 25 bases sitting between them. In DNA, the CDR3 is TGTGCCAGCAGCTTAGCGGTCGGGGGAGGGAGGACAGGGAGTGAGCAGTACTTC. Protein product: CASSLAVGGGRTGSEQYF.

The chain combines TRBV5-1 with TRBJ1-1; 9 bases are shared with TRBD1. This CDR3 contains 23 residues. V shed 2 bases and J 1 base; nucleotides not matched to a gene: 27. Germline-derived CDR1 and CDR2 are SGHRS and YFSETQ. The CDR3 loop is CASSFPLPGTGLKTGPWNTEAFF. For the CDR3, the DNA is TGCGCCAGCAGCTTCCCACTCCCCGGGACAGGGCTCAAAACCGGCCCGTGGAACACTGAAGCTTTCTTT. Variable domain in full (rest from reference TRBV5-1 and TRBJ1-1): KAGVTQTPRYLIKTRGQQVTLSCSPISGHRSVSWYQQTPGQGLQFLFEYFSETQRNKGNFPGRFSGRQFSNSRSEMNVSTLELGDSALYLCASSFPLPGTGLKTGPWNTEAFFGQGTRLTVV.

This clone was detected only a few times. The J gene is TRBJ1-5, the V gene TRBV5-6; TRBD1 aligns across 9 bases. The CDR3 covers 15 residues. CDR1 SGHDT and CDR2 YYEEEE come from the germline V gene. V trimming: 5 bases; J trimming: 4 bases; junction bases outside the gene matches: 7. CDR3 nucleotides: TGTGCCAGCAGTTGGACCGGGACAGGGAATCAGCCCCAGCATTTT. This sequence encodes CASSWTGTGNQPQHF.

The CDR3 reads CASRSGTKSNTEAFF. The CDR3 DNA is TGCGCCAGCAGGTCCGGGACAAAGTCGAACACTGAAGCTTTCTTT. The chain uses TRBV5-1 and TRBJ1-1; TRBD1 might be the D (6 bases). Germline-derived CDR1 and CDR2 are SGHRS and YFSETQ. The V and J ends lost 5 bases and 1 base respectively, with 15 bases between them. The CDR3 totals 15 residues.

The chain recombines TRBV15 with TRBJ1-3; D is undetermined. Germline values: CDR1 LNHNV, CDR2 YYDKDF (reference sequence). Trimming removed 0 bases from V and 4 bases from J, with 7 bases in between. This CDR3 has 14 residues. The CDR3 region is CATSRELVGNTIYF. The DNA for the CDR3 is TGTGCCACCAGCAGAGAACTAGTGGGAAACACCATATATTTT.

This clone appeared once. The J gene is TRBJ2-7, the V gene TRBV28; possibly TRBD2 for D (7 bases). This CDR3 spans 15 amino acids. Germline V gives CDR1 MDHEN, CDR2 SYDVKM. V lost 5 bases and J lost 0, with 14 bases in between. CDR3: CASSPPGGYSYEQYF. CDR3 sequence (DNA): TGTGCCAGCAGTCCCCCGGGGGGCTACTCCTACGAGCAGTACTTC.

The rearrangement uses TRBV19 and TRBJ1-2; D is unresolved. The V end was cut by 6 bases, the J end by 7 bases, with 12 bases between. The CDR3 is made up of 12 amino acids. Germline values: CDR1 LNHDA, CDR2 SQIVND (reference sequence). In DNA form, the CDR3 reads TGTGCCAGTAGACCGGGAGGCGGTGGCTACACCTTC. It is translated as CASRPGGGGYTF.

This clone was seen just once. The genes are TRBV18 and TRBJ2-2; a weak D match, TRBD2 (6 bases). The CDR3 spans 15 residues. CDR1 is KGHSH, CDR2 LQKENI, per germline. V was cut by 0 bases and J by 4 bases, with 9 bases left in between. The CDR3 spells CASSPPAGSTGELFF. The CDR3 nucleotides read TGTGCCAGCTCACCACCAGCGGGTTCCACCGGGGAGCTGTTTTTT.

This clone was seen a few times. This sequence joins TRBV7-6 and TRBJ1-1, with TRBD1 as a possible D gene (6 bases). CDR1 SGHVS and CDR2 FNYEAQ come from the germline V gene. V dropped 8 bases and J dropped 0 bases, with 13 bases sitting between them. This CDR3 is built from 14 residues. Written as DNA, the CDR3 is TGTGCCAGCGCCCGCAGGGGAATGAACACTGAAGCTTTCTTT. Its translation: CASARRGMNTEAFF.